Here is one T cell receptor (beta chain) with its context. Its antigen is undetermined. This sample was taken from a study of shared clonotypes between healthy human individuals. Study-wide findings and caveats: Clonotype sharing among the donors was expected to vary with sequencing depth. The sampled material consisted only of blood, and tissue repertoires are likely to differ.

The data were produced by immunoSEQ multiplex PCR, yet TCRdb's version contains in-frame clones alone and is incomplete. The table has 2 million to 2.5 million clones, about nine tenths seen once; the top ten hold around 0.38%. CD4+ cells were split into CD45RA+ naive and CD45RA-negative memory subsets. Sequencing was done on a sample of naive CD4+ T cells from PBMCs. Subset denoted: CD45RA+ positively selected. The sequence was collected from a man younger than 30 in good health. Some clones in this sample may be carry-over from other donors' samples.

The CDR3 sequence: CASSLLPLAGGYEQYF. The DNA of the CDR3 is TGTGCCAGCAGCTTACTCCCTTTAGCGGGAGGCTACGAGCAGTACTTC. The chain is built from TRBV7-3 and TRBJ2-7, with 10 positions matching TRBD2. The germline V gene has CDR1 SGHTA and CDR2 FQGTGA. The CDR3 extends over 16 amino acids. After removal of 2 bases from V and 3 bases from J, the junction contained 7 bases not matched to a gene.